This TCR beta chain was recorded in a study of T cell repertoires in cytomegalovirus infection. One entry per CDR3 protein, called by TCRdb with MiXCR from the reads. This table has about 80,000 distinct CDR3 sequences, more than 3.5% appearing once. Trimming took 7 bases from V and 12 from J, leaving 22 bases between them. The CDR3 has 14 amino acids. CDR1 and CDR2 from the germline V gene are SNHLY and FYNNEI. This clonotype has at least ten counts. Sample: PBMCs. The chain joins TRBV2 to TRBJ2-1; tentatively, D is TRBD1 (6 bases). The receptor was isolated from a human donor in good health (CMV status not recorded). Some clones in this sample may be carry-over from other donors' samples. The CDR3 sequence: CASKVEQGSVGQFF. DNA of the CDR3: TGTGCCAGCAAGGTTGAACAGGGATCAGTGGGGCAGTTCTTC.